These 20 T cell receptor beta chains came from one sample sequenced in a study of blood T cells in healthy people across ages. A second PCR of 7 to 11 cycles used a sample-barcoded 5' primer and a J-beta primer mix. From the 5' RACE reads, TCRdb called clonotypes with MiXCR, one entry per CDR3 protein. Found here are just under 750,000 distinct CDR3 sequences, about 20% of them singletons; the top ten hold roughly 22%. Sequencing used blood. All receptors derive from a man aged 65 to 79 in good health.

The chain is built from TRBV3-1 and TRBJ2-4; D might be TRBD1 or TRBD2, each matching 5 bases. V lost 0 bases, J lost 6 bases, and 15 bases lay in between. The CDR3 length is 16 residues. CDR1 is LGHDT and CDR2 is YNNKEL in the germline V gene (reference sequence). CDR3 DNA sequence: TGTGCCAGCAGCCAAGAGGTCGGCGCTGGGGGAAACATTCAGTACTTC. As protein: CASSQEVGAGGNIQYF.

This clonotype was seen ten or more times. The chain combines TRBV5-5 with TRBJ2-5, with D possibly called TRBD1 or TRBD2 (5 bases each). Matching the DNA end better, TRBJ2-1 makes the J call doubtful. This CDR3 is built from 15 residues. In germline, CDR1 is SGHKS, CDR2 YYEKEE (reference sequence). As DNA, the CDR3 is TGTGCCAGCAGTCGTCGGGACGGTGGGGTCGATGAGCAGTTCTTC. Protein product: CASSRRDGGVDEQFF.

The rearrangement links TRBV25-1 to TRBJ1-1, with a weak D call TRBD1 (5 bases). The CDR3 runs to 15 residues. V lost 1 base and J lost 2, with 11 bases in between. The germline CDR1 and CDR2 sequences are MGHDK and SYGVNS. CDR3 protein: CASSESAGINTEAFF. The CDR3 nucleotides read TGTGCCAGCAGTGAATCCGCAGGGATAAACACTGAAGCTTTCTTT.

The rearrangement joins TRBV6-2 or TRBV6-3 to TRBJ2-7; D is possibly TRBD1 (6 bases). V was cut by 2 bases and J by 5 bases, with 13 bases left in between. The CDR3 loop spans 14 amino acids. CDR1 is MNHEY and CDR2 is SVGEGT in the germline V gene. The CDR3 DNA sequence: TGTGCCAGCAGTTACAACAGGGCCCCCCACGAGCAGTACGTC. Protein: CASSYNRAPHEQYV.

This clonotype was recorded a few times. The gene calls are TRBV5-1 and TRBJ1-1; 9 nucleotides match TRBD1. The CDR3 contains 15 residues. Germline CDR1 SGHRS, CDR2 YFSETQ. Losses at the gene ends were 4 bases for V and 2 bases for J; bases not matched to a gene: 6. The CDR3, as DNA: TGCGCCAGCAGCCAAGCGGGACAGGGAAACACTGAAGCTTTCTTT. It yields the protein CASSQAGQGNTEAFF.

This clonotype was observed a handful of times. The chain couples TRBV21-1 to TRBJ2-1; the table's D call of TRBD1 was not tested on the DNA. TRBV21-1 counts as a pseudogene. The CDR3 has 17 residues. The CDR3 sequence: CASSPPGVKTGGNEQFF. In nucleotides, the CDR3 is TGTGCCAGCAGCCCTCCAGGGGTGAAGACAGGGGGGAATGAGCAGTTCTTC.

The chain uses TRBV28 and TRBJ1-2; 8 bases match TRBD1. The J segment lost 5 bases and the V segment lost 6 bases, leaving 5 bases of the junction unmatched. The CDR3 is made up of 13 amino acids. Germline V CDR1 and CDR2: MDHEN, SYDVKM. The CDR3 is CASRGQGPYGYTF. DNA for the CDR3: TGTGCCAGCAGAGGACAGGGTCCATATGGCTACACCTTC.

This clonotype was recorded many times. This chain joins TRBV20-1 and TRBJ2-1; 7 bases align to TRBD1. CDR1 and CDR2 (germline): DFQATT, SNEGSKA (reference sequence). V was clipped by 5 bases and J by 4 bases; unmatched bases: 5. The CDR3 has 13 residues. The CDR3 coding sequence is TGCAGTGCTCCTCCGGGACAGTACAATGAGCAGTTCTTC. It is translated as CSAPPGQYNEQFF.

The CDR3 sequence: CASSLWGVETQYF. The CDR3 DNA reads as TGTGCCAGCAGCTTGTGGGGGGTAGAGACCCAGTACTTC. The chain joins TRBV5-5 to TRBJ2-5; D might be TRBD2 (6 bases). Germline CDR1 is SGHKS and CDR2 is YYEKEE (reference sequence). The CDR3 has 13 amino acids. V lost 1 base and J lost 4, with 8 bases in between.

This clonotype came up many times. This chain links TRBV12-3 or TRBV12-4 with TRBJ1-4; D gene unclear. The CDR3 runs 13 residues. Trimming cost V 6 bases and J 8 bases, with 13 bases left between them. This chain's CDR3 is CASSLGLGEKLFF. The DNA for the CDR3 is TGTGCCAGCAGCCTGGGCTTAGGGGAAAAACTGTTTTTT.

This chain joins TRBV11-1 and TRBJ2-1; D call uncertain. The tail of the sequence fits TRBJ2-5 better, so the J call may be wrong. CDR3 length equals 15 residues. Germline values: CDR1 SGHAT, CDR2 FQDESV (reference sequence). The CDR3 DNA reads as TGTGCCAGCAGCTTAATGGCCCTAGGGCAAGAGACCCAGTACTTC. Its protein is CASSLMALGQETQYF.

In this sample, this clonotype turned up many times. The chain joins TRBV5-6 to TRBJ2-1; 8 positions match TRBD1. Losses at the gene ends were 4 bases for V and 9 bases for J; bases not matched to a gene: 6. The CDR3 sequence is 13 residues long. The germline V gene encodes CDR1 SGHDT and CDR2 YYEEEE. CDR3 in amino acids: CASSLGQGFEQFF. As DNA, the CDR3 is TGTGCCAGCAGCCTCGGACAGGGCTTTGAGCAGTTCTTC. Together with reference TRBV5-6 and TRBJ2-1, the CDR3 gives the full variable domain: DAGVTQSPTHLIKTRGQQVTLRCSPKSGHDTVSWYQQALGQGPQFIFQYYEEEERQRGNFPDRFSGHQFPNYSSELNVNALLLGDSALYLCASSLGQGFEQFFGPGTRLTVL.

The chain is built from TRBV4-3 and TRBJ2-1; maybe TRBD1 (5 bases). Germline CDR1 LGHNA, CDR2 YSLEER. V was cut by 1 base and J by 2 bases, with 12 bases left in between. The CDR3 is made up of 16 amino acids. Written as DNA, the CDR3 is TGCGCCAGCAGCCAAGGGCCAGGGTCCCCCTACAATGAGCAGTTCTTC. It specifies CASSQGPGSPYNEQFF.

This clonotype was picked up a small number of times. The J gene is TRBJ2-2, the V gene TRBV18; 9 bases align to TRBD1. The V segment lost 0 bases and the J segment 6 bases; nucleotides outside the gene matches: 2. The CDR3 extends over 15 amino acids. Germline CDR1 and CDR2: KGHSH and LQKENI. In DNA form, the CDR3 reads TGTGCCAGCTCACCACCGGGACAGGGATCCGGGGAGCTGTTTTTT. It encodes CASSPPGQGSGELFF.

This clonotype was observed a handful of times. The rearrangement uses TRBV3-1 and TRBJ1-1, with a weak D call TRBD1 (5 bases). V was cut by 0 bases and J by 6 bases, with 14 bases left in between. CDR3 length: 15 amino acids. CDR1 and CDR2 from the germline V gene are LGHDT and YNNKEL (reference sequence). In nucleotides, the CDR3 is TGTGCCAGCAGCCAAGATCCCGGGAAGGGGCCTGAAGCTTTCTTT. Its translation: CASSQDPGKGPEAFF. Complete variable domain (other parts from reference TRBV3-1 and TRBJ1-1): DTAVSQTPKYLVTQMGNDKSIKCEQNLGHDTMYWYKQDSKKFLKIMFSYNNKELIINETVPNRFSPKSPDKAHLNLHINSLELGDSAVYFCASSQDPGKGPEAFFGQGTRLTVV.

This clonotype has just a few counts. The chain links TRBV4-3 to TRBJ1-4; 9 bases align to TRBD1. The V gene's germline CDR1 is LGHNA and CDR2 YSLEER. V dropped 3 bases and J dropped 4; count of bases not matched to a gene: 9. The CDR3 spans 17 residues. The CDR3 spells CASSQSDRGARNEKLFF. CDR3 DNA: TGCGCCAGCAGCCAGAGCGACAGGGGGGCTCGTAATGAAAAACTGTTTTTT.

This clonotype was counted only a few times. The chain is built from TRBV7-2 and TRBJ2-4; the match to TRBD2 covers 11 bases. This CDR3 has 16 residues. Trimming took 4 bases from V and 3 from J; bases not matched to a gene: 5. Germline values: CDR1 SGHTA, CDR2 FQGNSA. The DNA of the CDR3 is TGTGCCAGCAGCTCTAGCGGGGGGAAGGTCAAAAACATTCAGTACTTC. As protein: CASSSSGGKVKNIQYF.

This clonotype was seen more than once but under ten times. V and J are TRBV20-1 and TRBJ1-5; TRBD1 matches at 8 bases. Germline V gives CDR1 DFQATT, CDR2 SNEGSKA (reference sequence). V lost 7 bases to trimming and J lost 2 bases; unmatched junction nucleotides: 4. The CDR3 totals 13 residues. The CDR3 nucleotides read TGCAGTGTACAGACAGGGGGCAATCAGCCCCAGCATTTT. Translation gives CSVQTGGNQPQHF.

This clonotype has just a few counts. The chain's CDR3 is CASSFGGRLEQYF. The CDR3 nucleotides read TGTGCCAGCAGTTTCGGGGGAAGGTTGGAGCAGTACTTC. The rearrangement uses TRBV27 and TRBJ2-7, with D possibly being TRBD2 (6 bases). This CDR3 has 13 amino acids. With 3 bases removed from V and 7 bases from J, the gap between germline ends came to 13 bases. Germline values: CDR1 MNHEY, CDR2 SMNVEV (reference sequence).

This clonotype showed up just a few times. The chain couples TRBV13 to TRBJ1-4; D remains ambiguous. The germline CDR1 and CDR2 sequences are PRHDT and FYEKMQ (reference sequence). The CDR3 sequence is 16 residues long. The ends were cut back, 5 bases at V and 0 bases at J, with 13 bases in the middle. CDR3 sequence reads: CASSQARPATNEKLFF. In nucleotides, the CDR3 is TGTGCCAGCAGCCAGGCCCGGCCTGCAACTAATGAAAAACTGTTTTTT.